The present entry profiles one T cell receptor beta chain with its context. This sample is part of a study of blood T cell repertoires in COVID-19. Study as a whole: From the United States, Italy and Spain came samples of acute and convalescent COVID-19.

V dropped 7 bases and J dropped 3 bases, with 16 bases sitting between them. Looked up from germline, CDR1 is ENHRY and CDR2 is SYGVKD. CDR3 size: 14 residues. Here immunoSEQ multiplex PCR was the method, and the copy in TCRdb shows in-frame clones only, minus some. The table shows approximately 350,000 clones, with about 88% occurring only once. This clonotype was obtained from a woman in her 70s with COVID-19, enrolled during active disease. Sequences were obtained from peripheral blood. V gene TRBV10-3 combines with J gene TRBJ2-7, with TRBD1 as a possible D gene (5 bases). The CDR3 DNA sequence: TGTGCCATCAAGGGCGCCGACAGACTCTACGAGCAGTACTTC. It yields the protein CAIKGADRLYEQYF.